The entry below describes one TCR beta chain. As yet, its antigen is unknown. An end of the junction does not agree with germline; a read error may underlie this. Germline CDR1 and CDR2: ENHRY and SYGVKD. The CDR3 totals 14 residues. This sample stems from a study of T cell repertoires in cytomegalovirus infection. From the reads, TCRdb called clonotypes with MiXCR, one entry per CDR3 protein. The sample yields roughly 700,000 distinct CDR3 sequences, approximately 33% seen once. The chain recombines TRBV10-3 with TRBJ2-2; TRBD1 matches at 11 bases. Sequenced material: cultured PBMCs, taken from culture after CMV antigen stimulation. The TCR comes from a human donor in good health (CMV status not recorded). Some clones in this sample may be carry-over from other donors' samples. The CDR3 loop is CAFRGQGVPGELFF. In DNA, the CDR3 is TGTGCCTTCAGGGGACAGGGGGTCCCCGGGGAGCTGTTTTTT.